There are many counts of the clone carrying this TCR beta chain. RNA was extracted from bulk tissue without any cell sorting. V lost 0 bases to trimming and J lost 3 bases, with 12 bases between them. Per the germline V gene, CDR1 is LGHNA and CDR2 is YNFKEQ. The CDR3 is 15 amino acids. This specimen comes from a study of tumor and adjacent non-tumor tissue in lung cancer. TCRbeta libraries were built with three rounds of nested PCR, modified from ARM-PCR. A single record per CDR3 protein comes from TCRdb applying MiXCR to the multiplex PCR reads. Among around 140,000 distinct CDR3 sequences listed, 60% to 70% were seen once.

This sequence joins TRBV4-2 and TRBJ2-7; D remains unclear. The clonotype comes from a man in his fifties or sixties with small cell lung cancer. Sequencing was done on a sample of lung tumor tissue. The CDR3 is CASSQERGEHYEQYF. DNA of the CDR3: TGTGCCAGCAGCCAAGAGCGCGGAGAACACTACGAGCAGTACTTC.